This TCR beta chain appears in the sequencing data of a study of molecular identifiers for immune sequencing clone quantification. The CDR3 loop spans 15 amino acids. Germline V CDR1 and CDR2: KGHDR, SFDVKD. V shed 4 bases and J shed 6 bases, with 14 bases lying between them. CD8+CD4-CCR7+CD45RA+ sorting gave the naive CD8 T cells. Notes on the study in general: Identical TCR molecules sharing a barcode could underestimate highly expanded clone sizes.

This clonotype was seen a few times. What it recognizes is unknown. TCRdb itself ran the PCR reads through MiXCR, one entry per CDR3 protein. The sample lists nearly 650,000 distinct CDR3 sequences, roughly 25% seen once, with 0.78% in the top ten. Specimen: naive CD8+ T cells from blood, with Jurkat cell RNA spiked in. The subset denotes: FACS-sorted CD8+CD4-CCR7+CD45RA+ naive T cells. The sequence came from a human donor in good health. Some libraries in this study had Jurkat cell RNA spiked in. The chain carries TRBV24-1 and TRBJ2-2; a weak D match, TRBD1 (6 bases). This chain's CDR3 is CATSDLNRAPGELFF. The CDR3 bases are TGTGCCACCAGTGACTTGAACAGGGCCCCCGGGGAGCTGTTTTTT.